This TCR beta chain was captured in a study of control samples from healthy donors and cancer patients. Germline loops: CDR1 SGHRS, CDR2 YFSETQ. The CDR3 runs to 15 residues. With 0 bases removed from V and 3 bases from J, the gap between germline ends came to 10 bases. This clone has only a few counts. Produced via immunoSEQ multiplex PCR; TCRdb's table is partial and in-frame only. The sample carries over 200,000 clones, over 75% recorded once. The chain has TRBV5-1 and TRBJ1-5; possible D gene TRBD1, 6 bases. The sample consisted of PBMCs. This receptor was taken from an older woman with lung cancer. The CDR3 DNA reads TGCGCCAGCAGCTTGGGCGCAGGGGACAATCAGCCCCAGCATTTT. Translation: CASSLGAGDNQPQHF. Filled out from reference TRBV5-1 and TRBJ1-5, the complete variable domain reads KAGVTQTPRYLIKTRGQQVTLSCSPISGHRSVSWYQQTPGQGLQFLFEYFSETQRNKGNFPGRFSGRQFSNSRSEMNVSTLELGDSALYLCASSLGAGDNQPQHFGDGTRLSIL.